Presented here are 20 T cell receptor beta chains from one specimen sequenced in a study of regulatory T cells in long-lasting Graves disease. The time point denotes: persistent/refractory GD, antithyroid drugs over 5 years with positive TRAb. PBMC-derived RNA was used for the TCR library. Construction of TCR beta libraries relied on iRepertoire HTBI primers and on Arm-PCR targeting CDR3 regions. TCRdb re-derived calls from the multiplex PCR reads in MiXCR, one entry per CDR3 protein. The sample contains hundreds of thousands of distinct CDR3 sequences, more than 20% of which appear only once. The input for sequencing was peripheral blood mononuclear cells (PBMCs), taken when the disease was refractory, from a patient treated with antithyroid drugs. These receptors all stem from a female donor with Graves disease.

This clonotype was seen a few times. The chain combines TRBV29-1 with TRBJ2-2; tentatively, D is TRBD1 (5 bases). V lost 7 bases, J lost 2 bases, and 26 bases lay in between. The CDR3 contains 18 residues. CDR1 is SQVTM, CDR2 ANQGSEA, per germline. CDR3 coding DNA: TGCAGCGCCACCCTTATAGAGTTGCAGGGTCCAAACACCGGGGAGCTGTTTTTT. It codes for CSATLIELQGPNTGELFF.

The V and J genes are TRBV2 and TRBJ2-2, with 8 bases fitting TRBD2. The V segment lost 4 bases and the J segment 5 bases; nucleotides outside the gene matches: 9. Looked up from germline, CDR1 is SNHLY and CDR2 is FYNNEI. The CDR3 loop spans 16 amino acids. The CDR3 protein is CASSGFGGRRTGELFF. Here the CDR3 DNA reads TGTGCCAGCAGTGGATTCGGCGGGAGGAGGACCGGGGAGCTGTTTTTT.

This clonotype was counted many times. This chain connects TRBV28 to TRBJ2-5; 10 bases align to TRBD2. CDR1 and CDR2 (germline): MDHEN, SYDVKM. The CDR3 runs 18 residues. Trimming took 2 bases from V and 4 from J; bases not matched to a gene: 13. CDR3 loop: CASSLIGLAGERGETQYF. The CDR3 DNA reads as TGTGCCAGCAGTTTAATCGGGCTAGCGGGAGAACGAGGAGAGACCCAGTACTTC.

The V gene is TRBV19, the J gene TRBJ1-5; D unresolved. V gave up 6 bases and J gave up 0 bases, with 9 bases separating them. CDR1 and CDR2 (germline): LNHDA, SQIVND (reference sequence). The CDR3 runs 14 residues. The CDR3, as DNA: TGTGCCAGTAGACGGACGGATAGCAATCAGCCCCAGCATTTT. This codes for CASRRTDSNQPQHF.

This clonotype was observed many times. The rearrangement joins TRBV2 to TRBJ2-5, with 13 nucleotides matching TRBD2. Germline assignment: CDR1 SNHLY and CDR2 FYNNEI. The length of the CDR3 is 16 residues. The V and J ends lost 9 bases and 5 bases, in that order; junction bases with no gene match: 12. CDR3 sequence: CARRTSGSPPRETQYF. The CDR3, as DNA: TGTGCCAGAAGGACTAGCGGGAGCCCCCCCCGGGAGACCCAGTACTTC.

This clonotype has at least ten counts. Relative to the germline gene, one junction end is altered; a read error may explain this. This chain connects TRBV7-9 to TRBJ2-7; TRBD1 might be the D (6 bases). The CDR3 covers 14 residues. Germline V gene data show CDR1 as SEHNR and CDR2 as FQNEAQ (reference sequence). CDR3 loop: CASSLDRVLYEQYF. The CDR3 DNA is TGCGCCAGCAGCTTGGACAGAGTCCTCTACGAGCAGTACTTC.

The gene calls are TRBV7-9 and TRBJ2-2; tentatively, D is TRBD1 (6 bases). This CDR3 contains 17 residues. V lost 0 bases, J lost 1 base, and 12 bases lay in between. Germline-derived CDR1 and CDR2 are SEHNR and FQNEAQ (reference sequence). The CDR3 is CASSLALGAENTGELFF. CDR3 DNA sequence: TGTGCCAGCAGCTTAGCTTTGGGGGCAGAGAACACCGGGGAGCTGTTTTTT. Looking up the rest from reference TRBV7-9 and TRBJ2-2 gives the full variable domain: DTGVSQNPRHKITKRGQNVTFRCDPISEHNRLYWYRQTLGQGPEFLTYFQNEAQLEKSRLLSDRFSAERPKGSFSTLEIQRTEQGDSAMYLCASSLALGAENTGELFFGEGSRLTVL.

About this clonotype: With a much larger clone just one base away, this may be a read error. This chain joins TRBV11-2 and TRBJ1-1; D perhaps matches TRBD1 (6 bases). V lost 11 bases and J 5 bases, leaving 15 bases between the germline ends. The CDR3 has 12 amino acids. CDR1 SGHAT and CDR2 FQNNGV come from the germline V gene. The CDR3 nucleotides are TGTGCCGGCATCGTACAGGGAACTGAAGCTTTCTTT. Translated, it gives CAGIVQGTEAFF.

As concerns this clonotype: At one boundary the junction diverges from the germline segment, which might be a read error. The gene calls are TRBV6-1 and TRBJ1-5; TRBD1 aligns across 9 bases. Germline V gives CDR1 MNHNS, CDR2 SASEGT. CDR3 length: 16 amino acids. The CDR3 DNA sequence: TGTGCCAGCAGAGAAGGGACAGGGAATAGCAATCAGCCCCAGCATTTT. Protein: CASREGTGNSNQPQHF.

V is TRBV6-9 and J is TRBJ2-7; 7 bases are shared with TRBD2. The CDR3 is 14 amino acids. V lost 3 bases to trimming and J lost 4 bases; unmatched junction nucleotides: 6. Germline V gives CDR1 MNHGY, CDR2 SVAAGI. The CDR3 DNA reads TGTGCCAGCAGTTACGATAAAGCGGGGTACGAGCAGTACTTC. Its translation: CASSYDKAGYEQYF.

The J gene is TRBJ2-5, the V gene TRBV7-2; 9 positions match TRBD1. V lost 5 bases and J lost 5; bases outside the gene matches: 6. CDR3 length: 14 residues. CDR1 is SGHTA, CDR2 FQGNSA, per germline. Here the CDR3 DNA reads TGTGCCAGCAGCACACAGGGGGCGCGGGAGACCCAGTACTTC. Protein: CASSTQGARETQYF.

The table lists this clonotype with a few counts. The rearrangement uses TRBV3-1 and TRBJ2-7, with 7 bases fitting TRBD1. CDR1 is LGHDT and CDR2 is YNNKEL in the germline V gene (reference sequence). This CDR3 is built from 14 residues. V was clipped by 5 bases and J by 5 bases; unmatched bases: 9. In DNA, the CDR3 is TGTGCCAGCAGCTCCTGGAACAGGGGAAACGAGCAGTACTTC. The encoded protein is CASSSWNRGNEQYF.

Concerning this clonotype: A single base separates this from a much larger clone, so it may be a read error. The chain employs TRBV2 and TRBJ2-7, with D perhaps TRBD1 or TRBD2 (5 bases each). CDR1 is SNHLY, CDR2 FYNNEI, per germline. The CDR3 has 15 residues. In DNA form, the CDR3 reads TGTGCCGGCAGTGAAGAGGGGACCAACATCTACGAGCAGTACTTC. As protein: CAGSEEGTNIYEQYF. The full variable domain, rest sourced from reference TRBV2 and TRBJ2-7, is EPEVTQTPSHQVTQMGQEVILRCVPISNHLYFYWYRQILGQKVEFLVSFYNNEISEKSEIFDDQFSVERPDGSNFTLKIRSTKLEDSAMYFCAGSEEGTNIYEQYFGPGTRLTVT.

For this clonotype: The junction departs from the called germline gene at one end, perhaps through a read error. The chain has TRBV19 and TRBJ1-1; D gene unclear. CDR1 is LNHDA and CDR2 is SQIVND in the germline V gene (reference sequence). CDR3 size: 13 residues. CDR3 protein: CASSLDGAYGAFF. Here the CDR3 DNA reads TGTGCCAGTAGTCTAGACGGAGCCTACGGAGCTTTCTTT.

This chain connects TRBV27 to TRBJ1-1; 9 bases fit TRBD1. Germline V gives CDR1 MNHEY, CDR2 SMNVEV (reference sequence). This CDR3 is built from 15 residues. V lost 3 bases to trimming and J lost 1 base; unmatched junction nucleotides: 3. The CDR3, as DNA: TGTGCCAGCAGTTTTGGACAGGGGACGAACACTGAAGCTTTCTTT. Amino acids: CASSFGQGTNTEAFF.

This clonotype appeared many times. This chain connects TRBV27 to TRBJ2-7, with D maybe TRBD1 (6 bases). The CDR3 length is 12 residues. Germline assignment: CDR1 MNHEY and CDR2 SMNVEV (reference sequence). Trimming shortened V by 5 bases and J by 2 bases, and 7 bases separated the two germline ends. The CDR3 DNA sequence: TGTGCCAGCAGTGACAGGACCTACGAGCAGTACTTC. The encoded protein is CASSDRTYEQYF.

On this clonotype: Possible read error: a much larger clone is one base away. This rearrangement joins TRBV3-1 to TRBJ1-1, with D maybe TRBD1 (6 bases). Germline V CDR1 and CDR2: LGHDT, YNNKEL (reference sequence). The CDR3 runs to 13 residues. The ends were cut back, 6 bases at V and 2 bases at J, with 10 bases in the middle. CDR3 protein: CASRMTGNTEAFF. The DNA for the CDR3 is TGTGCCAGCAGGATGACAGGCAACACTGAAGCTTTCTTT.

This clonotype was picked up many times. V is TRBV24-1 and J is TRBJ1-2, with 10 bases fitting TRBD1. V trimming: 9 bases; J trimming: 1 base; junction bases outside the gene matches: 19. CDR3 length equals 19 residues. The germline CDR1 and CDR2 sequences are KGHDR and SFDVKD. CDR3 sequence (DNA): TGTGCCACCGTAGACAGGGGGCGGTCCTCCTCCAACGATAACTATGGCTACACCTTC. This gives the protein CATVDRGRSSSNDNYGYTF.

The chain joins TRBV30 to TRBJ1-4; maybe TRBD1 (5 bases). The germline CDR1 and CDR2 sequences are GTSNPN and SVGIG (reference sequence). The CDR3 is 11 residues long. V was trimmed by 2 bases and J by 12 bases, leaving 10 bases between them. CDR3 DNA: TGTGCCTGGAGTCGGGGCGACGAACTGTTTTTT. Protein: CAWSRGDELFF. The full variable domain, in which reference TRBV30 and TRBJ1-4 provide the parts outside the CDR3, is SQTIHQWPATLVQPVGSPLSLECTVEGTSNPNLYWYRQAAGRGLQLLFYSVGIGQISSEVPQNLSASRPQDRQFILSSKKLLLSDSGFYLCAWSRGDELFFGSGTQLSVL.

The chain employs TRBV28 and TRBJ1-5; D gene uncertain. V dropped 1 base and J dropped 3 bases, with 13 bases sitting between them. The CDR3 contains 16 residues. CDR1 is MDHEN, CDR2 SYDVKM, per germline. The CDR3 DNA follows: TGTGCCAGCAGTTTATTAGGTTCACAGTCCAATCAGCCCCAGCATTTT. It yields the protein CASSLLGSQSNQPQHF.